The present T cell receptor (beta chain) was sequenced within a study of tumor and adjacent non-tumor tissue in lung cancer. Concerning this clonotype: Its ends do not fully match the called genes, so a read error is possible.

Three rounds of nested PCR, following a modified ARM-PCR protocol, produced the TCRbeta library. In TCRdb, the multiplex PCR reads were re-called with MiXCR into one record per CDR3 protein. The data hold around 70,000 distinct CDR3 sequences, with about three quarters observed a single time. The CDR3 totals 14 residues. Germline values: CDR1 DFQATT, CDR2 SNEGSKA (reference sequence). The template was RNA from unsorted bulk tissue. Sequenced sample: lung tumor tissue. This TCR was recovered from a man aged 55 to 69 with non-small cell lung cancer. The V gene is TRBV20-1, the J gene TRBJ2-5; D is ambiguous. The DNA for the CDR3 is TGTAGTGCTAGAGATTTGGGGAATCAAGAGACCCAGTACTTC. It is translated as CSARDLGNQETQYF.